This T cell receptor (beta chain) was recorded in a study of blood T cell repertoires in COVID-19 (dated by TCRdb to about 2020). General notes on the study: Samples covering the acute and convalescent phases of COVID-19 were provided by collaborators in the United States, Italy and Spain. The repertoires were released in a freely available public database intended as a resource for research on the immune response to SARS-CoV-2. The material from the prospective study consisted of cDNA or gDNA derived from T cells, B-cell-depleted T cells, or PBMCs. A de-identified subject ID, COVID-19 status, age in years and sex were almost always included in the sample metadata. Where available, HLA class I and class II types were taken from metadata supplied by the sample provider and were not determined by assay-based typing. Samples were obtained from the ongoing ImmuneRACE study (first 160 participants) and from 1,000 to 1,500 subjects provided by 6 global collaborators. Subjects who had been exposed to COVID-19, were actively infected with it, or had recovered from it provided the deeply sampled blood TCRbeta repertoires that made up the dataset. The study at large found these results: Clinical and demographic metadata were provided uncurated, with the amount varying by source and participant.

The CDR3, cysteine through phenylalanine, is 11 amino acids long. The sequence is cut down to CDR3 DNA, 33 bases in frame from base 1. CDR1 is given as DFQATT and CDR2 as SNEGSKA, both from the germline V gene (reference sequence). As for this clone: This clone's antigen is unknown. The record has no base qualities; no much larger clone is one base away.

Collaborating institutions collected whole blood in K2EDTA tubes following their own protocols. For TCRbeta analysis, collaborator samples were shipped as frozen whole blood, as isolated PBMCs, or as DNA extracted from either sample type. TCRbeta CDR3 regions were amplified from genomic DNA by means of the immunoSEQ Assay, a bias-controlled multiplex PCR. For the original study's pipeline: Nucleated cell counts per sample were estimated from amplification of reference gene primers within the assay. To quantify the absolute abundance of each unique TCRbeta CDR3 rearrangement, sequence reads were collapsed and filtered. For each sample, productive Simpson clonality was calculated as the square root of Simpson's diversity index across productive rearrangements. The table was pulled from immuneACCESS by TCRdb, which kept in-frame rearrangements only. Such tables lose some clones; where checked, under half of the loss comes from unresolved V genes, and the rest has no known cause. V and J calls and clone size are given by that table; D and trimming were obtained from the DNA. This sample holds around 87,000 clones; 75% to 90% were observed only once. Clones ranked in the top ten supply about 1.6% of the sample.

The chain is made from TRBV20-1 and TRBJ1-1, and 8 bases in between align with TRBD1. Sequencing used peripheral blood. The TCR originated in a human donor with active COVID-19. The donor label of this sample is uncertain. The base sequence is TGCAGCCCTAGGGGGGACAGGCGCGCTTTCTTT. It specifies CSPRGDRRAFF.